The sequence of this TCR beta chain was determined in a study of cytomegalovirus exposure and HLA in healthy donors. On the study more broadly: A data release that came early held approximately 92 million unique TCRs from HLA-typed donors. General study points: A few CMV-associated chains proved CMV antigen-specific in vitro. The analysis excluded some indistinguishable V segments, including TRBV6-2 and TRBV6-3. Among immune exposure information, only CMV serostatus was available.

The CDR3 sequence is 18 residues long. Germline V gene data show CDR1 as LNHDA and CDR2 as SQIVND (reference sequence). The trim removed 5 bases at V and 1 base at J, leaving 16 bases unmatched. This PCR relied on a set of 60 Vbeta primers and 13 Jbeta primers. Data came from immunoSEQ multiplex PCR; TCRdb stores just in-frame clones and leaves some out. Seen here are 180,000 or so clones, around 80% observed once, and the top ten hold roughly 1.5%. Points on this clone: Its specificity is unknown.

Material for sequencing was PBMCs. This TCR derives from a man aged 18-30 years in good health and CMV-seronegative. The genes are TRBV19 and TRBJ1-1, with 7 bases identical to TRBD1. CDR3 sequence: CASSFRQGPRSGNTEAFF. The CDR3 nucleotides read TGTGCCAGTAGTTTCCGACAGGGCCCACGGTCGGGGAACACTGAAGCTTTCTTT.